A single sample is the source of the 5 T cell receptor beta chains below, sequenced in a study of OX40 agonist ivuxolimab in advanced cancers. Measured with immunoSEQ multiplex PCR; TCRdb has only the in-frame clones, and not every one. The profile shows more than 45,000 clones, 82% of them singletons. The specimen comprised CD4+ or CD8+ T cells sorted from blood, sampled in a trial of the OX40 agonist ivuxolimab. These receptors originate from an adult with an advanced solid tumor such as melanoma, head and neck, liver or kidney cancer.

The J gene is TRBJ2-1, the V gene TRBV4-2; 10 bases are shared with TRBD2. This CDR3 spans 16 amino acids. V dropped 5 bases and J dropped 3; count of bases not matched to a gene: 7. Germline V gene data show CDR1 as LGHNA and CDR2 as YNFKEQ. The CDR3 DNA follows: TGTGCCAGCAGCTTGGGACCTAGCGGGAGCTACAATGAGCAGTTCTTC. Translation: CASSLGPSGSYNEQFF.

The gene calls are TRBV18 and TRBJ1-5; D perhaps matches TRBD1 (5 bases). From germline, CDR1 is KGHSH and CDR2 LQKENI. The V end lost 5 bases, the J end lost 5 bases, and 10 bases lay between the germline ends. CDR3 size: 13 residues. Here the CDR3 reads CASSRGWDQPQHF. Here the CDR3 DNA reads TGTGCCAGCTCAAGGGGCTGGGATCAGCCCCAGCATTTT.

V usage is TRBV19 and J usage is TRBJ1-6; maybe TRBD1 (6 bases). Germline-derived CDR1 and CDR2 are LNHDA and SQIVND (reference sequence). V lost 7 bases and J lost 2, with 12 bases in between. The CDR3 loop spans 15 amino acids. The CDR3 coding sequence is TGTGCCAGTAAGGGGGGCATCGCCTATAATTCACCCCTCCACTTT. Its translation is CASKGGIAYNSPLHF.

The rearrangement links TRBV5-1 to TRBJ2-1, with 8 bases aligning to TRBD1. Looked up from germline, CDR1 is SGHRS and CDR2 is YFSETQ. J gave up 0 bases and V 2 bases, and 4 bases lay outside the gene matches. There are 16 residues in the CDR3. This chain's CDR3 is CASSLQGVLSYNEQFF. In nucleotides, the CDR3 is TGCGCCAGCAGCTTACAGGGGGTCCTCTCCTACAATGAGCAGTTCTTC.

The rearrangement links TRBV28 to TRBJ1-4; 8 bases map to TRBD1. The CDR3 extends over 15 amino acids. The germline gives CDR1 MDHEN, CDR2 SYDVKM. Losses at the gene ends were 4 bases for V and 7 bases for J; bases not matched to a gene: 8. CDR3 loop: CASSSGQGLGEKLFF. CDR3 bases: TGTGCCAGCAGTTCCGGACAGGGATTGGGTGAAAAACTGTTTTTT.